The clone carrying this TCR beta chain was recorded at least ten times. Its antigen is not identified. This entry belongs to a study of T cells after yellow fever vaccination. General study points: Contaminants from the bulk population, in the form of abundant clonotypes, could be found in FACS-sorted repertoires. A weaker but faster secondary response was observed, peaking on day 5 versus 15. Clonotypes found in both CD4 and CD8 compartments made up a small share.

In germline, CDR1 is DFQATT, CDR2 SNEGSKA (reference sequence). CDR3 length equals 13 residues. V lost 3 bases to trimming and J lost 8 bases; unmatched junction nucleotides: 3. TCRdb called the 5' RACE reads again in MiXCR, with one record for every CDR3 protein. The sample shows 500,000 to 650,000 distinct CDR3 sequences, about 15% of them seen only once. The sequence came from a man younger than 35 who received the YFV17D yellow fever vaccine. The V and J genes are TRBV20-1 and TRBJ1-4, with TRBD1 matching 10 bases. This sample comprised PBMCs, obtained about 5 days after the first yellow fever vaccination. The CDR3 reads CSARPDRGEKLFF. The CDR3 DNA reads TGCAGTGCTAGGCCGGACAGGGGGGAAAAACTGTTTTTT.